Below, 19 T cell receptor beta chains from the same sample are listed, as sequenced in a study of shared clonotypes between healthy human individuals. Some clones are missing from TCRdb's copy, which holds only in-frame ones; the method was immunoSEQ multiplex PCR. The sample has approximately 1.4 million clones, around 98% seen once. The sample consisted of naive CD4+ T cells sorted from blood. The subset denotes: CD45RA+ positively selected. Every receptor here comes from a young man in good health.

This chain uses TRBV28 with TRBJ1-1; 9 positions match TRBD1. The CDR3 extends over 15 amino acids. V lost 5 bases to trimming and J lost 4 bases; unmatched junction nucleotides: 8. Germline V gives CDR1 MDHEN, CDR2 SYDVKM. CDR3 coding DNA: TGTGCCAGCAGTCGACGGGACAGGGCGGGCACTGAAGCTTTCTTT. It codes for CASSRRDRAGTEAFF. Full variable domain (remainder filled in from reference TRBV28 and TRBJ1-1): DVKVTQSSRYLVKRTGEKVFLECVQDMDHENMFWYRQDPGLGLRLIYFSYDVKMKEKGDIPEGYSVSREKKERFSLILESASTNQTSMYLCASSRRDRAGTEAFFGQGTRLTVV.

The J gene is TRBJ2-1, the V gene TRBV29-1, with TRBD1 identical over 7 bases. From germline, CDR1 is SQVTM and CDR2 ANQGSEA. The CDR3 has 15 amino acids. J gave up 1 base and V 7 bases, and 10 bases lay outside the gene matches. The CDR3: CSAATGSRSYNEQFF. The CDR3, as DNA: TGCAGCGCTGCGACAGGGTCCCGTTCCTACAATGAGCAGTTCTTC.

This clone was seen once. The same CDR3 arises from other DNA sequences in this sample as well. V usage is TRBV20-1 and J usage is TRBJ2-1; possible D gene TRBD2, 6 bases. Germline V gene data show CDR1 as DFQATT and CDR2 as SNEGSKA (reference sequence). Trimming left V 3 bases short and J 9 bases short, with 9 bases between. The CDR3 length is 11 residues. CDR3 nucleotides: TGCAGTGCTAGGGGAGGCGGTGAGCAGTTCTTC. Encoded protein: CSARGGGEQFF.

The V gene is TRBV11-3, the J gene TRBJ2-2, with a weak D call TRBD1 (5 bases). In germline, CDR1 is SGHNT, CDR2 YENEEA. This CDR3 has 13 amino acids. Trimming took 3 bases from V and 6 from J, leaving 8 bases between them. DNA of the CDR3: TGTGCCAGCAGCTTCCTAGGGGCCGGGGAGCTGTTTTTT. Translating gives CASSFLGAGELFF.

This chain links TRBV7-2 with TRBJ1-2; D is unresolved. With 3 bases removed from V and 4 bases from J, the gap between germline ends came to 12 bases. CDR1 is SGHTA, CDR2 FQGNSA, per germline. The CDR3 runs to 14 residues. The CDR3 sequence: CASSFGDMAYGYTF. The DNA of the CDR3 is TGTGCCAGCAGCTTCGGGGATATGGCCTATGGCTACACCTTC.

The V and J genes are TRBV6-1 and TRBJ1-4; 7 bases map to TRBD1. CDR3 length equals 13 residues. J was trimmed by 7 bases and V by 6 bases; bases with no gene match: 5. The V gene's germline CDR1 is MNHNS and CDR2 SASEGT. The CDR3 reads CASRPTGAEKLFF. The CDR3 coding sequence is TGTGCCAGCAGGCCTACAGGGGCTGAAAAACTGTTTTTT.

This chain links TRBV15 with TRBJ2-7; possibly TRBD1 for D (6 bases). Trimming cost V 8 bases and J 0 bases, with 14 bases left between them. This CDR3 contains 14 residues. Per germline, CDR1 LNHNV and CDR2 YYDKDF (reference sequence). The CDR3 DNA follows: TGTGCCACCGGAGACAGGAGGAACTCCTACGAGCAGTACTTC. This gives the protein CATGDRRNSYEQYF.

The DNA of the CDR3 is TGTGCCAGCAGCTTGGCACAGGGACGGACCCAGTACTTC. Its translation is CASSLAQGRTQYF. V usage is TRBV5-6 and J usage is TRBJ2-5, with D perhaps matching TRBD1 (6 bases). Per germline, CDR1 SGHDT and CDR2 YYEEEE. This CDR3 has 13 amino acids. Trimming shortened V by 0 bases and J by 7 bases, and 10 bases separated the two germline ends.

The chain combines TRBV6-5 with TRBJ2-1, with D perhaps assigned TRBD1 or TRBD2 (5 bases each). The CDR3 consists of 15 residues. CDR1 and CDR2 (germline): MNHEY, SVGAGI. V shed 6 bases and J shed 4 bases, with 16 bases lying between them. The CDR3 nucleotides are TGTGCCAGCAGCTCCAGGGAGAAAAAATACAATGAGCAGTTCTTC. It translates to CASSSREKKYNEQFF.

This chain uses TRBV9 with TRBJ1-2, with D unclear. The CDR3 contains 13 residues. Trimming took off 4 bases at V and 4 bases at J, with 11 bases between the two ends. CDR1 and CDR2 (germline): SGDLS, YYNGEE. The CDR3 is CASSPSRTYGYTF. The DNA of the CDR3 is TGTGCCAGCAGCCCCTCCAGAACCTATGGCTACACCTTC.

This chain uses TRBV5-1 with TRBJ1-1; 8 bases align to TRBD1. The CDR3 is 15 residues long. Germline assignment: CDR1 SGHRS and CDR2 YFSETQ. Losses at the gene ends were 2 bases for V and 7 bases for J; bases not matched to a gene: 10. The CDR3 nucleotides are TGCGCCAGCAGCTTAACCTCAGGGGGCGCGAGTGAAGCTTTCTTT. Translating gives CASSLTSGGASEAFF.

Only one count was recorded for this clone. The chain couples TRBV4-1 to TRBJ2-1; 8 bases align to TRBD2. The CDR3 has 14 residues. Unmatched junction bases numbered 4, after V lost 4 bases and J lost 5 bases. CDR1 is MGHRA, CDR2 YSYEKL, per germline. The CDR3: CASSLIAGNNEQFF. CDR3 bases: TGCGCCAGCAGCCTTATAGCGGGGAACAATGAGCAGTTCTTC.

The V and J genes are TRBV5-1 and TRBJ2-7, with D maybe TRBD1 (7 bases). Trimming removed 4 bases at V and 3 bases at J, with 14 bases between. Germline V gives CDR1 SGHRS, CDR2 YFSETQ. CDR3 size: 14 residues. The CDR3 reads CASSRGTVSYEQYF. CDR3 sequence (DNA): TGCGCCAGCAGCCGGGGGACAGTAAGCTACGAGCAGTACTTC.

This chain joins TRBV10-3 and TRBJ2-2, with 13 bases lining up with TRBD2. The length of the CDR3 is 17 residues. The germline V gene has CDR1 ENHRY and CDR2 SYGVKD. J lost 4 bases, V lost 6 bases, and 8 bases had no gene match. As DNA, the CDR3 is TGTGCCATCAGAAGACTAGCGGGAGGCGGGGGCACCGGGGAGCTGTTTTTT. Its protein product is CAIRRLAGGGGTGELFF.

This clone has just one count. CDR3 residues: CASSASGGLDTEAFF. The CDR3 DNA reads as TGTGCCAGCAGCGCCAGTGGGGGTTTGGACACTGAAGCTTTCTTT. V gene TRBV21-1 combines with J gene TRBJ1-1. TRBV21-1 is given as a pseudogene. The CDR3 consists of 15 residues.

V and J are TRBV11-3 and TRBJ2-1, with 9 nucleotides matching TRBD2. V dropped 0 bases and J dropped 4; count of bases not matched to a gene: 4. The CDR3 totals 16 residues. Per the germline V gene, CDR1 is SGHNT and CDR2 is YENEEA. The CDR3 DNA reads as TGTGCCAGCAGCTTAGATTCCCTAGCGGGATACAATGAGCAGTTCTTC. Translated, it gives CASSLDSLAGYNEQFF.

The V and J genes are TRBV28 and TRBJ1-2, with no clear D. This CDR3 has 14 amino acids. Trimming removed 5 bases at V and 3 bases at J, with 13 bases between. Germline V gives CDR1 MDHEN, CDR2 SYDVKM. The CDR3 protein is CASSVFKEHYGYTF. As DNA, the CDR3 is TGTGCCAGCAGTGTGTTTAAGGAACACTATGGCTACACCTTC.

This chain connects TRBV5-6 to TRBJ1-1; D is uncertain. CDR1 and CDR2 from the germline V gene are SGHDT and YYEEEE. With 1 base removed from V and 0 bases from J, the gap between germline ends came to 7 bases. The CDR3 loop spans 14 amino acids. The CDR3 DNA sequence: TGTGCCAGCAGCTTGCTCGTTCTGAACACTGAAGCTTTCTTT. Translation: CASSLLVLNTEAFF.

V is TRBV14 and J is TRBJ2-7; either TRBD1 or TRBD2 may fit D (6 bases each). Deletions cut 2 bases from V and 0 bases from J, with 14 bases between. Germline V gene data show CDR1 as SGHDN and CDR2 as FVKESK. The CDR3 spans 16 residues. CDR3 sequence (DNA): TGTGCCAGCAGCCAATCGATAGGGGGGCCCTCCTACGAGCAGTACTTC. This gives the protein CASSQSIGGPSYEQYF.